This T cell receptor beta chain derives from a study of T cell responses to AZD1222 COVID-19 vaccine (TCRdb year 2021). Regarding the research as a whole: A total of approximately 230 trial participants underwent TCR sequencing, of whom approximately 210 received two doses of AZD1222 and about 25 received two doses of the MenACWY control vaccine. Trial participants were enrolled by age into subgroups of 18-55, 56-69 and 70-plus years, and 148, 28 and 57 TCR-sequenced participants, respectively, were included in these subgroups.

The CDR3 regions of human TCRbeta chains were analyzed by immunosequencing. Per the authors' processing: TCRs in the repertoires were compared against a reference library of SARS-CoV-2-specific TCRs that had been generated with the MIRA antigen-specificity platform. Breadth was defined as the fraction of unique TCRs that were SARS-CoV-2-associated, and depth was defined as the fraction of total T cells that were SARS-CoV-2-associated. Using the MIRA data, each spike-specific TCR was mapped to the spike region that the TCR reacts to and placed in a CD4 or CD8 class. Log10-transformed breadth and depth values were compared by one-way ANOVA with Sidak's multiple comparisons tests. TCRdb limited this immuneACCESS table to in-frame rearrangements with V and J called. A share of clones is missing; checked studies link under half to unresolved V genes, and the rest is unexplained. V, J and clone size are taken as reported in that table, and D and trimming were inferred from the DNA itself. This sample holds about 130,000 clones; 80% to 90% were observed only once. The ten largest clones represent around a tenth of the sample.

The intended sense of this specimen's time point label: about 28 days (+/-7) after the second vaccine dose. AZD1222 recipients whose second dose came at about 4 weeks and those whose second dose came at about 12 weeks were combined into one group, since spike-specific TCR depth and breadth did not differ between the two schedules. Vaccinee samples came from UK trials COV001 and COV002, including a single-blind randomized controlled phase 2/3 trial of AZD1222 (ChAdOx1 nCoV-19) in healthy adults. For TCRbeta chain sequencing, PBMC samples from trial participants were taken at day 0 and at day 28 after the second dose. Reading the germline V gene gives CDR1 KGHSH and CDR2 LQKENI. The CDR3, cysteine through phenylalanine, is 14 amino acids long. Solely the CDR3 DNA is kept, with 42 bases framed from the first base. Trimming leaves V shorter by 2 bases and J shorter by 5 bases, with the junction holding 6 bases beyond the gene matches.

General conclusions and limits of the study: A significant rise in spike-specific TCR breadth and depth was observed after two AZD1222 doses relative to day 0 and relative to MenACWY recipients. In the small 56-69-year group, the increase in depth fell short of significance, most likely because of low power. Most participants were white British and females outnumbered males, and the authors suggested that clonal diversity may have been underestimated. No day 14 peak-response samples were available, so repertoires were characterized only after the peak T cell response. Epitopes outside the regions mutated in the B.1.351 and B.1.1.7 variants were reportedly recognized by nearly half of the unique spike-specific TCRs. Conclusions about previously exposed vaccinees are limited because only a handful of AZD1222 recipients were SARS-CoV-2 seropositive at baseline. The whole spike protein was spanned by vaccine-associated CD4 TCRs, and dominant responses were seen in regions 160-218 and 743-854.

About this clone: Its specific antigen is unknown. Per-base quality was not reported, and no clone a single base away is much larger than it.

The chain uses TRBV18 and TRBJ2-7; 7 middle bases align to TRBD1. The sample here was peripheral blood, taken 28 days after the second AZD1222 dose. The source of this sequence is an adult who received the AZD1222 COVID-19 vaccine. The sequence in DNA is TGTGCCAGCTCACCAATCCAGGGGACAGACGAGCAGTACTTC. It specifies CASSPIQGTDEQYF.